The 32 T cell receptor beta chains presented below share a single source sample, sequenced in a study of technical replicates of blood from a few donors (dated by TCRdb to about 2017). Receptors were amplified or captured by the immunoSEQ multiplex PCR assay. TCRdb took over this immuneACCESS table, retaining in-frame rearrangements with V and J assigned. Such tables are incomplete; in checked studies, under half of the missing clones stem from an unresolved V gene, and the remainder is unexplained. The sample table holds nearly 80,000 clones, of which nearly 95% were seen once. The top ten constitute approximately 0.4% of the sample. Material for sequencing was T cells isolated from PBMCs. The receptors shown here come from a human donor in good health.

This clone was seen once. V and J are TRBV11-1 and TRBJ2-7, with D possibly being TRBD2 (5 bases). Trimming removed 3 bases from V and 7 bases from J, with 10 bases in between. The length of the CDR3 is 12 residues. CDR1 SGHAT and CDR2 FQDESV come from the germline V gene (reference sequence). CDR3 residues: CASSFNTGEQYF. The CDR3 coding sequence is TGTGCCAGCAGCTTTAACACGGGGGAGCAGTACTTC.

The V gene is TRBV18, the J gene TRBJ1-2, with TRBD1 identical over 8 bases. The CDR3 runs to 14 residues. J gave up 8 bases and V 3 bases, and 8 bases lay outside the gene matches. Germline V lookup: CDR1 KGHSH, CDR2 LQKENI. CDR3 in amino acids: CASSPRDRSGGYTF. CDR3 sequence (DNA): TGTGCCAGCTCACCCCGGGACAGGTCTGGCGGCTACACCTTC.

V is TRBV19 and J is TRBJ1-4, with no clear D. CDR1 and CDR2 (germline): LNHDA, SQIVND (reference sequence). The CDR3 covers 17 residues. V lost 0 bases and J 0 bases, leaving 11 bases between the germline ends. The CDR3 here is CASSIDLETATNEKLFF. CDR3 nucleotide sequence: TGTGCCAGTAGTATAGATCTAGAAACTGCAACTAATGAAAAACTGTTTTTT.

The rearrangement links TRBV7-9 to TRBJ1-1; D gene uncertain. The V end was cut by 5 bases, the J end by 8 bases, with 9 bases between. The CDR3 runs 11 residues. Germline loops: CDR1 SEHNR, CDR2 FQNEAQ (reference sequence). The CDR3 bases are TGTGCCAGCAGCCCAACTTTAGAAGCTTTCTTT. It codes for CASSPTLEAFF.

This chain connects TRBV7-6 to TRBJ2-7, with TRBD2 matching 12 bases. V lost 4 bases and J lost 2; bases outside the gene matches: 0. The CDR3 loop spans 14 amino acids. From germline, CDR1 is SGHVS and CDR2 FNYEAQ. The CDR3 sequence is CASSSSGRAYEQYF. Written as DNA, the CDR3 is TGTGCCAGCAGCTCTAGCGGGAGGGCCTACGAGCAGTACTTC. Full variable domain (remainder filled in from reference TRBV7-6 and TRBJ2-7): GAGVSQSPRYKVTKRGQDVALRCDPISGHVSLYWYRQALGQGPEFLTYFNYEAQQDKSGLPNDRFSAERPEGSISTLTIQRTEQRDSAMYRCASSSSGRAYEQYFGPGTRLTVT.

This clone was observed a single time. This chain joins TRBV19 and TRBJ2-1, with TRBD1 matching 8 bases. In germline, CDR1 is LNHDA, CDR2 SQIVND (reference sequence). The CDR3 is 14 residues long. V lost 5 bases, J lost 7 bases, and 7 bases stayed unmatched. The CDR3 is CASSEDRERNEQFF. CDR3 in DNA: TGTGCCAGTAGTGAGGACAGGGAACGGAATGAGCAGTTCTTC.

A remark on this clone: At one end the junction does not follow the germline gene, possibly because of a read error. The chain combines TRBV20-1 with TRBJ2-1; D is unresolved. The CDR3 covers 10 residues. Germline V gene lookup returns CDR1 DFQATT and CDR2 SNEGSKA (reference sequence). CDR3 sequence: CSAGDYEQFF. Written as DNA, the CDR3 is TGCAGTGCTGGAGACTATGAGCAGTTCTTC.

The count of this clone is one. The rearrangement links TRBV19 to TRBJ2-3; TRBD1 agrees at 7 bases. The CDR3 is 14 amino acids. Trimming removed 7 bases from V and 5 bases from J; junction bases left unmatched: 9. CDR1 is LNHDA and CDR2 is SQIVND in the germline V gene (reference sequence). Here the CDR3 reads CASKNDRAQDTQYF. CDR3 DNA sequence: TGTGCCAGTAAGAACGACAGGGCCCAAGATACGCAGTATTTT.

V gene TRBV7-2 combines with J gene TRBJ2-7, with D possibly matching TRBD2 (6 bases). This CDR3 region has 16 residues. In germline, CDR1 is SGHTA, CDR2 FQGNSA. Trimming took off 1 base at V and 4 bases at J, with 17 bases between the two ends. The CDR3 coding sequence is TGTGCCAGCAGCTTAGGGGGCTACGGGAGCGGGTACGAGCAGTACTTC. Encoded protein: CASSLGGYGSGYEQYF.

The rearrangement uses TRBV6-5 and TRBJ1-2; D not certain. Germline-derived CDR1 and CDR2 are MNHEY and SVGAGI. The V and J ends lost 0 bases and 5 bases respectively, with 10 bases between them. This CDR3 spans 14 amino acids. For the CDR3, the DNA is TGTGCCAGCAGTTACTCGTTGCAAGCATATGGCTACACCTTC. This sequence encodes CASSYSLQAYGYTF.

The chain links TRBV19 to TRBJ1-1, with 7 bases lining up with TRBD1. The CDR3 is made up of 18 amino acids. Germline V gene sequence: CDR1 LNHDA, CDR2 SQIVND (reference sequence). With 3 bases clipped from V and 4 bases from J, the junction kept 17 bases outside the gene matches. The CDR3 DNA sequence: TGTGCCAGTAGTATCACAGGGGCCCTCATCGCGGGGGGCACTGAAGCTTTCTTT. Translating it yields CASSITGALIAGGTEAFF.

The chain joins TRBV29-1 to TRBJ2-2; 7 bases align to TRBD2. Trimming took 3 bases from V and 1 from J; bases not matched to a gene: 5. Germline CDR1 reads SQVTM; CDR2 reads ANQGSEA. The CDR3 totals 15 residues. The CDR3 is CSVDLGGRNTGELFF. CDR3 coding DNA: TGCAGCGTTGATCTTGGCGGGAGGAACACCGGGGAGCTGTTTTTT.

This clone has just one count. This CDR3 reads CASSVEGIYGYTF. As DNA, the CDR3 is TGTGCCAGCAGCGTAGAGGGGATCTATGGCTACACCTTC. V is TRBV9 and J is TRBJ1-2, with D possibly matching TRBD1 (5 bases). Per germline, CDR1 SGDLS and CDR2 YYNGEE. The CDR3 spans 13 residues. The V and J ends lost 0 bases and 4 bases respectively, with 7 bases between them.

In this sample, this clone turned up once. The V gene is TRBV7-9, the J gene TRBJ2-2, with D uncertain. V was cut by 5 bases and J by 6 bases, with 7 bases left in between. The CDR3 has 12 amino acids. The germline V gene has CDR1 SEHNR and CDR2 FQNEAQ (reference sequence). In DNA form, the CDR3 reads TGTGCCAGCAGCCTTAGTTCCGGGGAGCTGTTTTTT. Protein product: CASSLSSGELFF. Looking up the rest from reference TRBV7-9 and TRBJ2-2 gives the full variable domain: DTGVSQNPRHKITKRGQNVTFRCDPISEHNRLYWYRQTLGQGPEFLTYFQNEAQLEKSRLLSDRFSAERPKGSFSTLEIQRTEQGDSAMYLCASSLSSGELFFGEGSRLTVL.

V gene TRBV27 combines with J gene TRBJ1-5; D uncertain. V gave up 2 bases and J gave up 3 bases, with 8 bases separating them. CDR1 and CDR2 from the germline V gene are MNHEY and SMNVEV (reference sequence). This CDR3 spans 14 amino acids. The DNA of the CDR3 is TGTGCCAGCAGTTTACAACAGTCCAATCAGCCCCAGCATTTT. Translating gives CASSLQQSNQPQHF.

V usage is TRBV21-1 and J usage is TRBJ2-1; the tabulated D call, TRBD2, remains unverified against the DNA. TRBV21-1 is shown as a pseudogene. CDR3 size: 15 residues. The CDR3 loop reads CASSKEIGREHEQFF. The CDR3 bases are TGTGCCAGCAGCAAAGAAATCGGGAGGGAGCATGAGCAGTTCTTC.

The chain joins TRBV7-9 to TRBJ1-4; 7 bases map to TRBD1. Trimming took 7 bases from V and 5 from J; bases not matched to a gene: 7. The CDR3 covers 14 residues. Germline V gene lookup returns CDR1 SEHNR and CDR2 FQNEAQ (reference sequence). The CDR3 spells CASTIPGQNEKLFF. As DNA, the CDR3 is TGTGCCAGCACAATTCCGGGACAGAATGAAAAACTGTTTTTT. Full variable domain (missing parts from reference TRBV7-9 and TRBJ1-4): DTGVSQNPRHKITKRGQNVTFRCDPISEHNRLYWYRQTLGQGPEFLTYFQNEAQLEKSRLLSDRFSAERPKGSFSTLEIQRTEQGDSAMYLCASTIPGQNEKLFFGSGTQLSVL.

The rearrangement uses TRBV5-1 and TRBJ2-7; 7 bases are a match to TRBD1. V gave up 2 bases and J gave up 4 bases; unmatched junction bases: 0. Germline CDR1 reads SGHRS; CDR2 reads YFSETQ. The CDR3 consists of 12 residues. CDR3 DNA: TGCGCCAGCAGCTTACAGGGGTACGAGCAGTACTTC. Translated: CASSLQGYEQYF.

The chain employs TRBV7-3 and TRBJ2-1, with a weak D call TRBD2 (6 bases). V was clipped by 1 base and J by 7 bases, with 14 bases between them. The CDR3 runs to 15 residues. Germline values: CDR1 SGHTA, CDR2 FQGTGA. This CDR3 reads CASSLRTGEENEQFF. In DNA, the CDR3 is TGTGCCAGCAGCTTAAGAACGGGAGAGGAGAATGAGCAGTTCTTC.

This rearrangement joins TRBV10-3 to TRBJ1-1; TRBD1 aligns across 9 bases. The CDR3 is 14 residues long. V shed 6 bases, J shed 3 bases, and the junction held 5 bases outside the gene matches. CDR1 and CDR2 (germline): ENHRY, SYGVKD. The CDR3 bases are TGTGCCATCAGGGGTGACAGGGGGTACACTGAAGCTTTCTTT. Translated: CAIRGDRGYTEAFF.

The chain employs TRBV9 and TRBJ2-3; D is possibly TRBD2 (6 bases). In germline, CDR1 is SGDLS, CDR2 YYNGEE. The CDR3 consists of 15 residues. The germline V and J ends were trimmed by 3 bases and 2 bases, with 13 bases remaining between them. The CDR3 sequence is CASSASAGITDTQYF. The CDR3 DNA sequence: TGTGCCAGCAGCGCTTCAGCGGGTATCACAGATACGCAGTATTTT.

The CDR3 here is CASLSDRDLNYGYTF. In nucleotides, the CDR3 is TGTGCCAGTCTTTCCGACAGGGACCTCAACTATGGCTACACCTTC. The chain combines TRBV19 with TRBJ1-2, with TRBD1 identical over 7 bases. The CDR3 is 15 residues long. With 8 bases clipped from V and 2 bases from J, the junction kept 11 bases outside the gene matches. Germline V gives CDR1 LNHDA, CDR2 SQIVND (reference sequence).

This chain uses TRBV19 with TRBJ2-7; 7 bases match TRBD1. V dropped 6 bases and J dropped 0; count of bases not matched to a gene: 5. The germline V gene encodes CDR1 LNHDA and CDR2 SQIVND (reference sequence). CDR3 length equals 14 residues. DNA of the CDR3: TGTGCCAGTAGGGGGACAGTATCCTCCTACGAGCAGTACTTC. Amino acid sequence: CASRGTVSSYEQYF.

The chain couples TRBV10-3 to TRBJ1-1, with 11 nucleotides matching TRBD1. The germline V gene has CDR1 ENHRY and CDR2 SYGVKD. The V segment lost 7 bases and the J segment 5 bases; nucleotides outside the gene matches: 6. This CDR3 is 14 amino acids long. In DNA, the CDR3 is TGTGCCATCACCGAGGACAGGGGGCTTACTGAAGCTTTCTTT. It codes for CAITEDRGLTEAFF.

CDR3 loop: CASSLEGAYGYTF. In DNA, the CDR3 is TGTGCCAGCAGTTTAGAGGGGGCCTATGGCTACACCTTC. This sequence joins TRBV28 and TRBJ1-2, with 7 positions matching TRBD1. The ends lost 2 bases at V and 4 bases at J; junction bases unmatched: 1. The CDR3 contains 13 residues. Looked up from germline, CDR1 is MDHEN and CDR2 is SYDVKM.

The chain joins TRBV5-6 to TRBJ1-3; D is ambiguous. The V gene's germline CDR1 is SGHDT and CDR2 YYEEEE. This CDR3 has 14 amino acids. The V and J ends lost 1 base and 3 bases respectively, with 8 bases between them. The CDR3 protein is CASSLPGGGNTIYF. DNA of the CDR3: TGTGCCAGCAGCTTGCCAGGTGGTGGAAACACCATATATTTT.

The V call is TRBV11-2, the J call TRBJ2-5; weak D call: TRBD2 (5 bases). CDR3 size: 15 residues. With 5 bases removed from V and 0 bases from J, the gap between germline ends came to 13 bases. The germline CDR1 and CDR2 sequences are SGHAT and FQNNGV. CDR3 loop: CASSPGGLYQETQYF. The CDR3 DNA follows: TGTGCCAGCAGCCCAGGCGGACTTTACCAAGAGACCCAGTACTTC.

This rearrangement joins TRBV5-5 to TRBJ2-1; 7 bases agree with TRBD2. The V and J ends lost 2 bases and 5 bases, in that order; junction bases with no gene match: 16. This CDR3 has 18 amino acids. Germline V CDR1 and CDR2: SGHKS, YYEKEE (reference sequence). The CDR3 DNA is TGTGCCAGCAGCTTTGAGGGGAAACGGGAGGCCTTGAACAATGAGCAGTTCTTC. Protein sequence: CASSFEGKREALNNEQFF. Full variable domain (outside the CDR3, taken from reference TRBV5-5 and TRBJ2-1): DAGVTQSPTHLIKTRGQQVTLRCSPISGHKSVSWYQQVLGQGPQFIFQYYEKEERGRGNFPDRFSARQFPNYSSELNVNALLLGDSALYLCASSFEGKREALNNEQFFGPGTRLTVL.

The rearrangement links TRBV30 to TRBJ2-1; 8 bases line up with TRBD1. The CDR3 is made up of 11 amino acids. Germline trimming cut 8 bases from V and 8 bases from J; bases unmatched to any gene: 5. From germline, CDR1 is GTSNPN and CDR2 SVGIG (reference sequence). Here the CDR3 reads CALDRVHEQFF. CDR3 bases: TGTGCCCTGGACAGGGTTCATGAGCAGTTCTTC.

The chain employs TRBV5-4 and TRBJ2-2; 9 bases fit TRBD1. The trim removed 4 bases at V and 4 bases at J, leaving 5 bases unmatched. The CDR3 consists of 15 residues. Germline loops: CDR1 SGHNT, CDR2 YYREEE (reference sequence). The CDR3 loop is CASSPRDRVTGELFF. In DNA, the CDR3 is TGTGCCAGCAGCCCCCGGGACAGGGTCACCGGGGAGCTGTTTTTT. The variable domain in full, with the rest retrieved from reference TRBV5-4 and TRBJ2-2, is ETGVTQSPTHLIKTRGQQVTLRCSSQSGHNTVSWYQQALGQGPQFIFQYYREEENGRGNFPPRFSGLQFPNYSSELNVNALELDDSALYLCASSPRDRVTGELFFGEGSRLTVL.

This clone showed up just once. V gene TRBV25-1 combines with J gene TRBJ1-5; TRBD1 is a possible D gene (6 bases). The CDR3 runs to 15 residues. CDR1 and CDR2 from the germline V gene are MGHDK and SYGVNS. The V end lost 3 bases, the J end lost 4 bases, and 13 bases lay between the germline ends. The CDR3 DNA follows: TGTGCCAGCAGTGACGGGGAAGACAGGAATCAGCCCCAGCATTTT. Translation: CASSDGEDRNQPQHF.

The chain couples TRBV7-6 to TRBJ2-1; 8 positions match TRBD2. The CDR3 runs 16 residues. V was clipped by 0 bases and J by 1 base; unmatched bases: 2. Germline CDR1 reads SGHVS; CDR2 reads FNYEAQ. CDR3 DNA sequence: TGTGCCAGCAGCTTAGCTAGCGGGATGTCCTACAATGAGCAGTTCTTC. Its protein is CASSLASGMSYNEQFF.